This T cell receptor beta chain stems from a study of T-cell reconstitution after alpha-beta-depleted transplantation in children. Overall study findings and caveats: Newly generated T cells supplied most T-cell counts and diversity one year post-transplant. Day-60 TCRbeta diversity that was high in some patients was derived from surviving recipient T cells and thymic progenitors. There were reportedly several hundred expanded graft clones from which alpha-beta T cells came about two months after transplant.

This clonotype turned up a few times. The target antigen is unknown. Unique molecular identifiers were incorporated during preparation of the TCRbeta library. Each CDR3 protein is one row after TCRdb ran MiXCR on the PCR reads. Of about a million distinct CDR3 sequences listed, about 30% are singletons. Germline CDR1 reads GTSNPN; CDR2 reads SVGIG (reference sequence). Trimming cost V 5 bases and J 5 bases; bases outside gene matches: 4. This CDR3 has 14 residues. The receptor's source is a boy younger than two who had a stem cell transplant for SCID, so the T cells may come from the graft donor. Sequencing was performed on PBMCs, mostly from graft donor cells, taken 360 days after TCRalphabeta/CD19-depleted stem cell transplant. V usage is TRBV30 and J usage is TRBJ2-3, with 13 bases matching TRBD2. CDR3 coding DNA: TGTGCCTGGCGGACTAGCGGGGGTGGAGATACGCAGTATTTT. This sequence encodes CAWRTSGGGDTQYF. Together with reference TRBV30 and TRBJ2-3, the CDR3 gives the full variable domain: SQTIHQWPATLVQPVGSPLSLECTVEGTSNPNLYWYRQAAGRGLQLLFYSVGIGQISSEVPQNLSASRPQDRQFILSSKKLLLSDSGFYLCAWRTSGGGDTQYFGPGTRLTVL.